This TCR beta chain is from a study of early T cells in non-severe SARS-CoV-2 infection. Overall study context: Chains stayed unpaired after sequencing of bulk RNA from unsorted whole blood.

The germline CDR1 and CDR2 sequences are MNHNY and SVGAGI (reference sequence). V lost 6 bases to trimming and J lost 4 bases; unmatched junction nucleotides: 6. This CDR3 region has 15 residues. There are many counts of this clonotype. Its antigen is still unknown. Points from the study as a whole: Matching with VDJdb favored anti-spike CD8 responses (missing private and CD4 specificities).

Each cDNA molecule carried a unique molecular identifier. Each CDR3 protein is one row after TCRdb ran MiXCR on the 5' RACE reads. Of 70,000 to 90,000 distinct CDR3 sequences in the sample, about 11% were seen once. This TCR derives from an adult who was a healthcare worker with PCR-confirmed SARS-CoV-2 infection or an uninfected control (not recorded which). The specimen sequenced was whole blood. The V and J genes are TRBV6-6 and TRBJ1-6; 7 bases are shared with TRBD1. CDR3 sequence: CASRPEQGYNSPLHF. The CDR3 DNA reads as TGTGCCAGCAGACCCGAACAGGGGTATAATTCACCCCTCCACTTT.